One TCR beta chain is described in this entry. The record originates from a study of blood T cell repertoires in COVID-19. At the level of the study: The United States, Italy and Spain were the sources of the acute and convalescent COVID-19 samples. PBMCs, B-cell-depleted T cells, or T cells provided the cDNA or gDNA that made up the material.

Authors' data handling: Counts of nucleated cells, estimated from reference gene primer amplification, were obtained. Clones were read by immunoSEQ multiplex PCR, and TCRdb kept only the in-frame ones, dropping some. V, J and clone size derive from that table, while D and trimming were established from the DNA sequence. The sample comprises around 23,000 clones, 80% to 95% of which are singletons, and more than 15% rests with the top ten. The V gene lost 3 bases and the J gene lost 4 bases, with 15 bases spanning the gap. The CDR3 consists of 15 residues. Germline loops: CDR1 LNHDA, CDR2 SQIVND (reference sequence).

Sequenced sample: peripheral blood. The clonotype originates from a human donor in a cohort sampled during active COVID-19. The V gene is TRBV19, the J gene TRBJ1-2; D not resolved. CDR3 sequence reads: CASSMYRTDAYGYTF. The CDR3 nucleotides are TGTGCCAGTAGTATGTACAGAACCGACGCCTATGGCTACACCTTC. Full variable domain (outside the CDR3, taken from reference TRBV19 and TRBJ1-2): DGGITQSPKYLFRKEGQNVTLSCEQNLNHDAMYWYRQDPGQGLRLIYYSQIVNDFQKGDIAEGYSVSREKKESFPLTVTSAQKNPTAFYLCASSMYRTDAYGYTFGSGTRLTVV.